This TCR beta chain was profiled in a study of technical replicates of blood from a handful of donors. Clones were sequenced by immunoSEQ multiplex PCR, and TCRdb holds only the in-frame ones, with some missing. This table has tens of thousands of clones, about 94% appearing once. The V and J ends lost 7 bases and 3 bases respectively, with 21 bases between them. In germline, CDR1 is LNHDA, CDR2 SQIVND (reference sequence). The CDR3 extends over 16 amino acids. The rearrangement links TRBV19 to TRBJ1-2; no clear D gene. What was sequenced was T cells isolated from PBMCs. The clonotype comes from a human donor in good health. The CDR3, as DNA: TGTGCCAGTATTAAACACAGCAGCACAATGGACTATGGCTACACCTTC. Encoded protein: CASIKHSSTMDYGYTF.